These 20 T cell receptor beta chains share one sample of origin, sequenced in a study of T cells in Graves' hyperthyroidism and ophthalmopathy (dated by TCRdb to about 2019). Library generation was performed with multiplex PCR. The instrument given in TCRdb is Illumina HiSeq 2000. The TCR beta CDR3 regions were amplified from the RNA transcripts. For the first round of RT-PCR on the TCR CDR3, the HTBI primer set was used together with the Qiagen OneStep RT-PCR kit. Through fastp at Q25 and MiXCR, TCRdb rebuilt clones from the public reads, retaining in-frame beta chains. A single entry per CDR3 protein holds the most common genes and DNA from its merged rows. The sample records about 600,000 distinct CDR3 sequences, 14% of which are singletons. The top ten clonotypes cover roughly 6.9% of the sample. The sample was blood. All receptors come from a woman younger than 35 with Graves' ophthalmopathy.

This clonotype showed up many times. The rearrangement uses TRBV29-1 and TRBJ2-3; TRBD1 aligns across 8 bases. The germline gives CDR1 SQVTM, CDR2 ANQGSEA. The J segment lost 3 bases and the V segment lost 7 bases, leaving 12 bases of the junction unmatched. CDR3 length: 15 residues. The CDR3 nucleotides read TGCAGCGACCTGGGACGACAGGGGCGGACAGATACGCAGTATTTT. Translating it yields CSDLGRQGRTDTQYF.

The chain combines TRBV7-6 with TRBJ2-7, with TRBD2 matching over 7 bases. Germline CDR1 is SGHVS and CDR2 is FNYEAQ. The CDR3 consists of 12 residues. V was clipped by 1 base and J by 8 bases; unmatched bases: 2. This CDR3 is CASSLERGKQYF. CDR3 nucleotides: TGTGCCAGCAGCTTAGAGCGGGGTAAGCAGTACTTC.

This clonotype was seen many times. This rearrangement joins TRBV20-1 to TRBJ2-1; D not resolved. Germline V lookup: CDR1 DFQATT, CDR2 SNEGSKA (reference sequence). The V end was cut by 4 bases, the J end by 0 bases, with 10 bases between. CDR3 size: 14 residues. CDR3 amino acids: CSAMGIRSYNEQFF. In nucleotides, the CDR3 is TGCAGTGCTATGGGGATTCGCTCCTACAATGAGCAGTTCTTC.

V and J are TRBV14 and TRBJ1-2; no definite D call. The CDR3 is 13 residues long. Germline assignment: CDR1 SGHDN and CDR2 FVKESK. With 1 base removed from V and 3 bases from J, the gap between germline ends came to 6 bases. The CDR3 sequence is CASSQVIDYGYTF. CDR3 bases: TGTGCCAGCAGCCAAGTAATCGACTATGGCTACACCTTC.

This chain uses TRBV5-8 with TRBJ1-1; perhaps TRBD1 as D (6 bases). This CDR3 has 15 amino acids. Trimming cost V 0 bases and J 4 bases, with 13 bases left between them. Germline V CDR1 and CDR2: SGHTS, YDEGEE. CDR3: CASSLGDTGGTEAFF. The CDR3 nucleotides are TGTGCCAGCAGCTTGGGGGACACCGGCGGCACTGAAGCTTTCTTT.

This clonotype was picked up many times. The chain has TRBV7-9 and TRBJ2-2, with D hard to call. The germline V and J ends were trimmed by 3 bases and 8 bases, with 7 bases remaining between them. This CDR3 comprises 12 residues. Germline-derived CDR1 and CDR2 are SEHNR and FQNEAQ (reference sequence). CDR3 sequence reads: CASSLIIGELFF. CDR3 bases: TGTGCCAGCAGCTTGATCATAGGGGAGCTGTTTTTT. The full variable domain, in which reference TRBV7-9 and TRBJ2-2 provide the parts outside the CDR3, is DTGVSQNPRHKITKRGQNVTFRCDPISEHNRLYWYRQTLGQGPEFLTYFQNEAQLEKSRLLSDRFSAERPKGSFSTLEIQRTEQGDSAMYLCASSLIIGELFFGEGSRLTVL.

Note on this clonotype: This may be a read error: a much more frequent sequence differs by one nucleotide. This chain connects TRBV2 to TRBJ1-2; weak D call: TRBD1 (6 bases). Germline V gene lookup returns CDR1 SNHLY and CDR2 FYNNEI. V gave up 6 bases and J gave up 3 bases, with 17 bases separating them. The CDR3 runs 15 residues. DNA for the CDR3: TGTGCCAGCAGATTCCATTGGCAGGGGTACTATGGCTACACCTTC. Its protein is CASRFHWQGYYGYTF.

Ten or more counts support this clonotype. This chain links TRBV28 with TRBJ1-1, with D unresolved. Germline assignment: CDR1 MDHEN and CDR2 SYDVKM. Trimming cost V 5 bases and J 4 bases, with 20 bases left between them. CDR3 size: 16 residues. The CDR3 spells CASSPGIKGAATEAFF. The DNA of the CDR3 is TGTGCCAGCAGTCCCGGCATTAAGGGTGCGGCCACTGAAGCTTTCTTT. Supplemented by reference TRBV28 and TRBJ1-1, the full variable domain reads DVKVTQSSRYLVKRTGEKVFLECVQDMDHENMFWYRQDPGLGLRLIYFSYDVKMKEKGDIPEGYSVSREKKERFSLILESASTNQTSMYLCASSPGIKGAATEAFFGQGTRLTVV.

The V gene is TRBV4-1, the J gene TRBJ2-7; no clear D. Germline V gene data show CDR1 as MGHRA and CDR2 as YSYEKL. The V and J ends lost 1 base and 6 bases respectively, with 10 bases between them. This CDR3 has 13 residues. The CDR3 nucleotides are TGCGCCAGCAGCCAAGGTTTGGGCAGCGAGCAGTACTTC. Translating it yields CASSQGLGSEQYF.

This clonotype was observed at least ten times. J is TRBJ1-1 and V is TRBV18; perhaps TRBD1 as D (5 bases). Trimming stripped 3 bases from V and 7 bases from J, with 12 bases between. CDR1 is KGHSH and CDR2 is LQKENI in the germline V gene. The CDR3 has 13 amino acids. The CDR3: CASSPDLGGEAFF. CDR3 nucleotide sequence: TGTGCCAGCTCACCGGATTTGGGGGGTGAAGCTTTCTTT.

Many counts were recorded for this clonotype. The CDR3 region is CASSLKPYNEQFF. Written as DNA, the CDR3 is TGTGCCAGCAGCTTAAAGCCATACAATGAGCAGTTCTTC. V is TRBV11-3 and J is TRBJ2-1; D unresolved. The CDR3 spans 13 residues. V dropped 2 bases and J dropped 4 bases, with 6 bases sitting between them. Germline V gives CDR1 SGHNT, CDR2 YENEEA.

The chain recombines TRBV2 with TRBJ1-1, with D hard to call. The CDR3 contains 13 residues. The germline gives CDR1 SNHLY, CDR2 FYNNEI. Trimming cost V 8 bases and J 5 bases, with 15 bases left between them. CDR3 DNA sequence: TGTGCCAGCTGCCAAGAGGTCGGGACTGAAGCTTTCTTT. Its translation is CASCQEVGTEAFF.

In DNA, the CDR3 is TGCAGCGCCGAAAGTGGGAGCACTGAAGCTTTCTTT. Amino acids: CSAESGSTEAFF. The chain recombines TRBV29-1 with TRBJ1-1; D uncertain. V was pared by 7 bases and J by 4 bases, with 13 bases between. Germline V gene sequence: CDR1 SQVTM, CDR2 ANQGSEA. The length of the CDR3 is 12 residues.

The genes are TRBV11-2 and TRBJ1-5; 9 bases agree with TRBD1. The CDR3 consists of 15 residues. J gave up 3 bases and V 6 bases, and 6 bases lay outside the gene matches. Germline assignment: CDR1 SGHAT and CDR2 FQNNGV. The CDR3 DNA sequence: TGTGCCAGCAGTACCGGACAGGGGCCCAATCAGCCCCAGCATTTT. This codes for CASSTGQGPNQPQHF.

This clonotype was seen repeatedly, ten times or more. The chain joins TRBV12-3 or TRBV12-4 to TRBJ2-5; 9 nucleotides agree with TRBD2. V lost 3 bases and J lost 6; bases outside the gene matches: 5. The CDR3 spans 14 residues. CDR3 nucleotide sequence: TGTGCCAGCAGTTTTAGCGGGAGTCCGAAGACCCAGTACTTC. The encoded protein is CASSFSGSPKTQYF.

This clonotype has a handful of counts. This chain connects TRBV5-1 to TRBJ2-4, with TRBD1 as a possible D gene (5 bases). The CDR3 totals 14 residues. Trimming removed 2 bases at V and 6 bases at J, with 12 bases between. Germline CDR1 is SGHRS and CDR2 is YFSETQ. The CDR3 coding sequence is TGCGCCAGCAGCTTTCAGGGCTCGGGAAACATTCAGTACTTC. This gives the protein CASSFQGSGNIQYF.

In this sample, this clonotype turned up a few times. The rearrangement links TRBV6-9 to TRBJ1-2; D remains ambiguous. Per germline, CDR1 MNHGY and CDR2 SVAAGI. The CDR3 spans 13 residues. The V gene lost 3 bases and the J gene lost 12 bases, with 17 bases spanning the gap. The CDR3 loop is CASSYLYSLRDTF. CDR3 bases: TGTGCCAGCAGTTACTTATATAGCTTGAGGGACACCTTC.

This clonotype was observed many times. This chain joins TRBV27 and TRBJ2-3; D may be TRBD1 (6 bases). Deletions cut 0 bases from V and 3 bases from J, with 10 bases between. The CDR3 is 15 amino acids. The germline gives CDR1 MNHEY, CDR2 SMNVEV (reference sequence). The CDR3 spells CASSLSGGETDTQYF. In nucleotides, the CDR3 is TGTGCCAGCAGTTTATCTGGGGGCGAAACAGATACGCAGTATTTT.

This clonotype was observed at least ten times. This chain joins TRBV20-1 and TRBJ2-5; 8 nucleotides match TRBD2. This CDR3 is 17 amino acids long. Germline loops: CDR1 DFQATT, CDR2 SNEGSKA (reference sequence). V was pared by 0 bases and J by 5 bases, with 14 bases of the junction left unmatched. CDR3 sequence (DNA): TGCAGTGCTAGAGATAGGCTAACGGGAGGGCCAAGGGAGACCCAGTACTTC. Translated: CSARDRLTGGPRETQYF.

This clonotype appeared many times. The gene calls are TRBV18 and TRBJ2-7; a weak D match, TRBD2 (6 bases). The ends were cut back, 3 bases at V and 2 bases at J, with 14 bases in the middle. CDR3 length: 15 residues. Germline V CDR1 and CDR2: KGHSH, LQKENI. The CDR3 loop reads CASSPTGTQAYEQYF. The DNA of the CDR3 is TGTGCCAGCTCACCCACCGGGACTCAGGCCTACGAGCAGTACTTC.